The 20 T cell receptor beta chains in this list originate from one sample, sequenced in a study of beta chain features in type 1 diabetes. Study conclusions and caveats: In every one of the four CD4+ subsets, TCRB CDR3s were moderately but significantly shorter in Type 1 diabetes patients.

These receptors' antigens are unknown. The isolated RNA, all of it, was reverse transcribed, so expressed TCRB transcripts were what got sequenced. Clones were read by immunoSEQ multiplex PCR, and TCRdb kept only the in-frame ones, dropping some. The repertoire has 600,000 to 700,000 clones, 9.5% to 15% of them found once; the top ten carry more than 0.1%. The source material was naive CD4+ T cells from blood. These receptors were taken from a man younger than 40 with type 1 diabetes.

This clone showed up just a few times. The V gene is TRBV25-1, the J gene TRBJ2-5, with D tentatively TRBD1 (5 bases). Judging by the DNA end, TRBJ2-7 fits better; the J call may be wrong. In germline, CDR1 is MGHDK, CDR2 SYGVNS. This CDR3 region has 11 residues. This CDR3 is CASSPRDEQYF. The CDR3 DNA is TGTGCCAGCAGTCCCAGGGACGAGCAGTACTTC.

This clone has only a few counts. This CDR3 reads CASSETGAKNIQYF. The DNA for the CDR3 is TGTGCCAGCAGTGAAACAGGGGCCAAAAACATTCAGTACTTC. This chain connects TRBV28 to TRBJ2-4; a possible D gene is TRBD1 (6 bases). The CDR3 totals 14 residues. With 5 bases removed from V and 1 base from J, the gap between germline ends came to 9 bases. CDR1 is MDHEN and CDR2 is SYDVKM in the germline V gene.

This clone turned up a few times. The chain employs TRBV4-3 and TRBJ2-2; TRBD1 matches at 7 bases. The V segment lost 1 base and the J segment 1 base; nucleotides outside the gene matches: 9. Germline assignment: CDR1 LGHNA and CDR2 YSLEER. The CDR3 has 18 amino acids. The CDR3 region has the DNA TGCGCCAGCAGCCAAGCTCTCCGGGACAGAGTGAACACCGGGGAGCTGTTTTTT. Translation: CASSQALRDRVNTGELFF.

This clone has only a few counts. Other nucleotide sequences in the sample specify the same CDR3. V gene TRBV9 combines with J gene TRBJ1-5, with TRBD1 matching 9 bases. This CDR3 spans 15 amino acids. Germline V gene sequence: CDR1 SGDLS, CDR2 YYNGEE. Trimming removed 3 bases from V and 6 bases from J; junction bases left unmatched: 7. CDR3 in DNA: TGTGCCAGCAGCGCTGAACAGGGGGCGGGTCAGCCCCAGCATTTT. This encodes CASSAEQGAGQPQHF.

Only a few counts were recorded for this clone. This chain uses TRBV30 with TRBJ2-7; D could derive from TRBD1 or TRBD2 (5 bases each). This CDR3 is built from 12 residues. The germline gives CDR1 GTSNPN, CDR2 SVGIG (reference sequence). V lost 5 bases and J 1 base, leaving 9 bases between the germline ends. CDR3 amino acids: CAWSGASYEQYF. In DNA form, the CDR3 reads TGTGCCTGGTCCGGGGCTTCCTACGAGCAGTACTTC.

J is TRBJ2-3 and V is TRBV15; the match to TRBD2 covers 10 bases. Germline assignment: CDR1 LNHNV and CDR2 YYDKDF (reference sequence). The CDR3 sequence is 16 residues long. V was pared by 1 base and J by 4 bases, with 5 bases of the junction left unmatched. CDR3 in amino acids: CATSRVLAGAADTQYF. Written as DNA, the CDR3 is TGTGCCACCAGCAGAGTCCTAGCGGGGGCCGCAGATACGCAGTATTTT.

On this clone itself: Other DNA variants within this sample encode the same CDR3. V usage is TRBV9 and J usage is TRBJ1-1; D uncertain. V lost 0 bases and J 3 bases, leaving 6 bases between the germline ends. The CDR3 covers 13 residues. Germline lookup yields CDR1 SGDLS and CDR2 YYNGEE. The CDR3 nucleotides are TGTGCCAGCAGCGTAGCCGGAGACACTGAAGCTTTCTTT. Encoded protein: CASSVAGDTEAFF.

This clone was counted a few times. The rearrangement uses TRBV4-3 and TRBJ1-1; D not resolved. The length of the CDR3 is 16 residues. The V and J ends lost 0 bases and 1 base respectively, with 12 bases between them. Germline CDR1 and CDR2: LGHNA and YSLEER. CDR3 in amino acids: CASSQDFSRKNTEAFF. In nucleotides, the CDR3 is TGCGCCAGCAGCCAAGATTTTTCACGTAAGAACACTGAAGCTTTCTTT.

This rearrangement joins TRBV5-4 to TRBJ2-7; D possibly corresponds to TRBD1 (5 bases). Germline values: CDR1 SGHNT, CDR2 YYREEE (reference sequence). This CDR3 is built from 14 residues. V lost 3 bases and J lost 2, with 12 bases in between. CDR3 region: CASSSPRAPYEQYF. CDR3 nucleotides: TGTGCCAGCAGCTCACCCAGGGCTCCCTACGAGCAGTACTTC. Based on the CDR3 plus reference TRBV5-4 and TRBJ2-7, the full variable domain is ETGVTQSPTHLIKTRGQQVTLRCSSQSGHNTVSWYQQALGQGPQFIFQYYREEENGRGNFPPRFSGLQFPNYSSELNVNALELDDSALYLCASSSPRAPYEQYFGPGTRLTVT.

The chain links TRBV7-9 to TRBJ1-4, with a weak D call TRBD1 (5 bases). This CDR3 contains 12 residues. CDR1 and CDR2 (germline): SEHNR, FQNEAQ (reference sequence). Trimming removed 2 bases at V and 13 bases at J, with 11 bases between. CDR3 DNA: TGTGCCAGCAGCTTACTGGACACGGTACTGTTTTTT. This gives the protein CASSLLDTVLFF.

The chain couples TRBV28 to TRBJ2-3, with 12 bases lining up with TRBD2. The germline V gene has CDR1 MDHEN and CDR2 SYDVKM. After removal of 5 bases from V and 2 bases from J, the junction contained 8 bases not matched to a gene. CDR3 size: 17 residues. Here the CDR3 DNA reads TGTGCCAGCAGTCCTCTTAGGACTAGCGGGAACACAGATACGCAGTATTTT. Protein: CASSPLRTSGNTDTQYF.

The genes are TRBV7-9 and TRBJ1-6; 10 bases agree with TRBD1. Germline V gene data show CDR1 as SEHNR and CDR2 as FQNEAQ (reference sequence). The ends lost 0 bases at V and 8 bases at J; junction bases unmatched: 1. This CDR3 has 15 amino acids. The CDR3 region is CASSLATGGDSPLHF. The CDR3 region has the DNA TGTGCCAGCAGCTTAGCGACAGGGGGCGATTCACCCCTCCACTTT. The whole variable domain, remainder taken from reference TRBV7-9 and TRBJ1-6, is DTGVSQNPRHKITKRGQNVTFRCDPISEHNRLYWYRQTLGQGPEFLTYFQNEAQLEKSRLLSDRFSAERPKGSFSTLEIQRTEQGDSAMYLCASSLATGGDSPLHFGNGTRLTVT.

This clone has just a few counts. The chain links TRBV7-2 to TRBJ2-5, with D possibly TRBD1 on 7 matching bases. V was clipped by 11 bases and J by 4 bases, with 17 bases between them. This CDR3 spans 13 amino acids. From germline, CDR1 is SGHTA and CDR2 FQGNSA. CDR3 loop: CASRGVPRETQYF. CDR3 DNA sequence: TGTGCCTCCAGGGGGGTCCCGAGAGAGACCCAGTACTTC.

V usage is TRBV5-1 and J usage is TRBJ2-6; D gene unclear. CDR1 and CDR2 from the germline V gene are SGHRS and YFSETQ. This CDR3 region has 16 residues. V was trimmed by 4 bases and J by 0 bases, leaving 11 bases between them. CDR3 sequence (DNA): TGCGCCAGCAGCGCCGACATGTTCTCTGGGGCCAACGTCCTGACTTTC. It is translated as CASSADMFSGANVLTF.

The chain employs TRBV7-9 and TRBJ1-5; D gene uncertain. Germline assignment: CDR1 SEHNR and CDR2 FQNEAQ (reference sequence). The germline V and J ends were trimmed by 1 base and 4 bases, with 11 bases remaining between them. The CDR3 has 15 residues. The CDR3 region is CASSLGPGENQPQHF. As DNA, the CDR3 is TGTGCCAGCAGCTTAGGGCCTGGGGAAAATCAGCCCCAGCATTTT.

This clone was recorded a few times. Additional DNA sequences in this sample encode the identical CDR3. The chain joins TRBV10-3 to TRBJ2-7, with 9 bases matching TRBD1. This CDR3 has 13 residues. CDR1 and CDR2 (germline): ENHRY, SYGVKD. Unmatched junction bases numbered 5, after V lost 9 bases and J lost 2 bases. DNA for the CDR3: TGTGCCATTTCCGGGACAGGGACCTACGAGCAGTACTTC. It yields the protein CAISGTGTYEQYF.

The chain joins TRBV27 to TRBJ2-2, with D uncertain. V was trimmed by 5 bases and J by 0 bases, leaving 10 bases between them. From germline, CDR1 is MNHEY and CDR2 SMNVEV (reference sequence). The CDR3 has 15 residues. The CDR3 sequence: CASSLRDPNTGELFF. The CDR3 DNA is TGTGCCAGCAGTCTCCGCGACCCGAACACCGGGGAGCTGTTTTTT.

The chain joins TRBV2 to TRBJ1-2; maybe TRBD1 (5 bases). Trimming removed 6 bases at V and 2 bases at J, with 16 bases between. The CDR3 totals 15 residues. CDR1 is SNHLY, CDR2 FYNNEI, per germline. CDR3 in DNA: TGTGCCAGCAGCCCTAGGGGCAGGGCGAACTATGGCTACACCTTC. This sequence encodes CASSPRGRANYGYTF.

This sequence joins TRBV30 and TRBJ1-6, with D uncertain. This CDR3 spans 12 amino acids. Germline V gene sequence: CDR1 GTSNPN, CDR2 SVGIG (reference sequence). V was shortened by 5 bases and J by 14 bases, with 16 bases between the two germline ends. The CDR3 loop is CAWGYLSRSLHF. The CDR3 bases are TGTGCCTGGGGTTACCTTTCCCGGTCCCTCCACTTT.

In this sample, this clone turned up a few times. The rearrangement joins TRBV30 to TRBJ1-5; D is perhaps TRBD1 (5 bases). V lost 1 base to trimming and J lost 0 bases, with 13 bases between them. The CDR3 contains 16 residues. Germline V gives CDR1 GTSNPN, CDR2 SVGIG (reference sequence). The CDR3 here is CAWSDSSGISNQPQHF. The CDR3 DNA is TGTGCCTGGAGTGATTCCTCAGGGATTAGCAATCAGCCCCAGCATTTT.